The 21 T cell receptor beta chains in this list originate from one sample, sequenced in a study of CD8+CD57+ T cells in acquired aplastic anemia. Genomic DNA served as template for TCR beta VDJ and CDR3 profiling. TCRdb independently ran MiXCR on the reads; one entry per CDR3 protein. The sample lists 100,000 to 150,000 distinct CDR3 sequences; about half were seen once. The sample taken for sequencing was sorted CD4+, CD8+, or CD8+CD57+ T cells (not recorded which) from PBMCs. All receptors come from a human donor in good health, serving as a control.

This chain links TRBV15 with TRBJ2-1; TRBD1 aligns across 7 bases. V trimming: 5 bases; J trimming: 5 bases; junction bases outside the gene matches: 12. Germline CDR1 is LNHNV and CDR2 is YYDKDF (reference sequence). CDR3 size: 16 residues. The CDR3 sequence is CATSGRTTGVDNEQFF. The CDR3 nucleotides are TGTGCCACCAGCGGAAGAACCACAGGGGTCGACAATGAGCAGTTCTTC.

The rearrangement links TRBV20-1 to TRBJ1-2; D is unresolved. With 0 bases removed from V and 3 bases from J, the gap between germline ends came to 11 bases. The CDR3 has 14 amino acids. Germline V gene sequence: CDR1 DFQATT, CDR2 SNEGSKA (reference sequence). The CDR3 is CSARDKWGDYGYTF. CDR3 bases: TGCAGTGCTAGAGATAAGTGGGGAGACTATGGCTACACCTTC.

V and J are TRBV4-1 and TRBJ2-1; TRBD2 agrees at 14 bases. The CDR3 covers 21 residues. V shed 0 bases, J shed 0 bases, and the junction held 10 bases outside the gene matches. The germline V gene encodes CDR1 MGHRA and CDR2 YSYEKL. The CDR3 is CASSQELGLAGGLSSYNEQFF. The CDR3 DNA sequence: TGCGCCAGCAGCCAAGAGCTCGGACTAGCGGGGGGCTTGAGCTCCTACAATGAGCAGTTCTTC.

In this sample, this clonotype turned up many times. CDR3 loop: CASSPTGLTEAFF. CDR3 DNA: TGCGCCAGCAGCCCGACAGGCCTCACTGAAGCTTTCTTT. The rearrangement links TRBV5-1 to TRBJ1-1, with a tentative D call TRBD1 (6 bases). The CDR3 contains 13 residues. V gave up 4 bases and J gave up 4 bases, with 11 bases separating them. Germline loops: CDR1 SGHRS, CDR2 YFSETQ.

This clonotype was seen a handful of times. The chain has TRBV20-1 and TRBJ2-7; 7 nucleotides match TRBD1. The CDR3 extends over 12 amino acids. Per germline, CDR1 DFQATT and CDR2 SNEGSKA (reference sequence). V trimming: 7 bases; J trimming: 3 bases; junction bases outside the gene matches: 6. The CDR3 loop is CSGDRLNYEQYF. CDR3 in DNA: TGCAGTGGGGACAGATTAAACTACGAGCAGTACTTC.

V and J are TRBV29-1 and TRBJ1-1; no clear D gene. The CDR3 spans 10 residues. Germline-derived CDR1 and CDR2 are SQVTM and ANQGSEA. The chain's CDR3 is CIGSDTEAFF. CDR3 DNA sequence: TGCATAGGTTCGGACACTGAAGCTTTCTTT.

In the case of this clonotype: Germline is not matched at one junction end, which may reflect a read error. This chain joins TRBV20-1 and TRBJ2-2, with D perhaps matching TRBD2 (5 bases). Germline-derived CDR1 and CDR2 are DFQATT and SNEGSKA (reference sequence). The CDR3 is 16 residues long. CDR3 in amino acids: CSARDPRGADTGEPFF. The CDR3 DNA follows: TGCAGTGCTAGAGATCCCCGCGGCGCCGACACCGGGGAGCCGTTTTTT.

This rearrangement joins TRBV29-1 to TRBJ1-2; 7 bases line up with TRBD1. This CDR3 is built from 14 residues. Trimming took 4 bases from V and 4 from J; bases not matched to a gene: 9. CDR1 is SQVTM and CDR2 is ANQGSEA in the germline V gene. The CDR3 region is CSVGPGQIAYGYTF. Written as DNA, the CDR3 is TGCAGCGTTGGTCCGGGACAGATTGCCTATGGCTACACCTTC. The variable domain in full, with the rest retrieved from reference TRBV29-1 and TRBJ1-2, is SAVISQKPSRDICQRGTSLTIQCQVDSQVTMMFWYRQQPGQSLTLIATANQGSEATYESGFVIDKFPISRPNLTFSTLTVSNMSPEDSSIYLCSVGPGQIAYGYTFGSGTRLTVV.

This clonotype was counted once. The V call is TRBV6-5, the J call TRBJ2-7; D is unresolved. The CDR3 spans 11 residues. The V gene lost 6 bases and the J gene lost 5 bases, with 8 bases spanning the gap. In germline, CDR1 is MNHEY, CDR2 SVGAGI. The CDR3 loop is CASRNIHEQYF. In DNA, the CDR3 is TGTGCCAGCAGGAACATTCACGAGCAGTACTTC.

In its sample, this clonotype was seen many times. This chain connects TRBV20-1 to TRBJ1-5, with D possibly being TRBD1 (6 bases). Per germline, CDR1 DFQATT and CDR2 SNEGSKA (reference sequence). V dropped 1 base and J dropped 2 bases, with 12 bases sitting between them. This CDR3 comprises 15 residues. The CDR3 nucleotides read TGCAGTGCTAGAGCCCCCAGGGGAGGCAATCAGCCCCAGCATTTT. It yields the protein CSARAPRGGNQPQHF.

V gene TRBV25-1 combines with J gene TRBJ2-3, with D possibly being TRBD2 (7 bases). Trimming removed 8 bases at V and 6 bases at J, with 18 bases between. This CDR3 region has 14 residues. CDR1 MGHDK and CDR2 SYGVNS come from the germline V gene. CDR3 DNA sequence: TGTGCCAGCGCGCCGGGGGGCCCTCCGGATACGCAGTATTTT. Translation: CASAPGGPPDTQYF.

V usage is TRBV20-1 and J usage is TRBJ2-3; 7 nucleotides line up with TRBD2. V lost 2 bases, J lost 5 bases, and 7 bases stayed unmatched. The germline CDR1 and CDR2 sequences are DFQATT and SNEGSKA (reference sequence). The CDR3 loop spans 14 amino acids. CDR3 in DNA: TGCAGTGCTAGATCTGCGGGGGTCGGAGATACGCAGTATTTT. It codes for CSARSAGVGDTQYF.

J is TRBJ2-7 and V is TRBV20-1; 7 nucleotides line up with TRBD2. The better agreement between TRBJ2-1 and the DNA end casts doubt on the J call. CDR1 DFQATT and CDR2 SNEGSKA come from the germline V gene (reference sequence). The CDR3 sequence is 13 residues long. CDR3 region: CSARGAGYNEQFF. DNA of the CDR3: TGCAGTGCTAGAGGAGCGGGGTACAATGAGCAGTTCTTC.

This clonotype was recorded at least ten times. The chain recombines TRBV2 with TRBJ2-5, with D possibly matching TRBD1 (5 bases). Germline CDR1 reads SNHLY; CDR2 reads FYNNEI. This CDR3 region has 15 residues. V lost 0 bases and J lost 7, with 15 bases in between. CDR3 amino acids: CASSEAQGLLGTQYF. The CDR3 nucleotides read TGTGCCAGCAGTGAAGCCCAGGGCCTGCTGGGGACCCAGTACTTC. Combining the CDR3 with reference TRBV2 and TRBJ2-5 gives the whole variable domain EPEVTQTPSHQVTQMGQEVILRCVPISNHLYFYWYRQILGQKVEFLVSFYNNEISEKSEIFDDQFSVERPDGSNFTLKIRSTKLEDSAMYFCASSEAQGLLGTQYFGPGTRLLVL.

The table lists this clonotype with many counts. The V call is TRBV6-1, the J call TRBJ2-7; 8 bases fit TRBD1. The CDR3 runs to 16 residues. Germline values: CDR1 MNHNS, CDR2 SASEGT. The J segment lost 2 bases and the V segment lost 4 bases, leaving 10 bases of the junction unmatched. CDR3 nucleotide sequence: TGTGCCAGCAGTGGCACATTAACAGGGGGAGCCTACGAGCAGTACTTC. Translation gives CASSGTLTGGAYEQYF.

The sample holds many counts of this clonotype. The chain has TRBV20-1 and TRBJ1-1; D not certain. CDR3 size: 15 residues. Trimming pared 1 base from V and 5 bases from J, leaving 17 bases between. The germline V gene encodes CDR1 DFQATT and CDR2 SNEGSKA (reference sequence). CDR3 residues: CSARVSARGLTEAFF. CDR3 DNA sequence: TGCAGTGCTAGAGTAAGCGCGAGAGGACTTACTGAAGCTTTCTTT.

This clonotype appeared many times. CDR3 DNA: TGCGCCAGCAGCTCCGGTGGGACTAGCGGAGGGAGAGATACGCAGTATTTT. This encodes CASSSGGTSGGRDTQYF. V is TRBV5-1 and J is TRBJ2-3, with 11 bases that match TRBD2. Germline assignment: CDR1 SGHRS and CDR2 YFSETQ. This CDR3 region has 17 residues. J lost 5 bases, V lost 3 bases, and 11 bases had no gene match.

The chain carries TRBV5-6 and TRBJ1-1, with D uncertain. CDR1 is SGHDT, CDR2 YYEEEE, per germline. Trimming took off 0 bases at V and 8 bases at J, with 17 bases between the two ends. The CDR3 runs to 15 residues. The CDR3 nucleotides read TGTGCCAGCAGCTTGGGGTCAACGGGTTACTCCGAAGCTTTCTTT. Its protein product is CASSLGSTGYSEAFF. The whole variable domain, filled in from reference TRBV5-6 and TRBJ1-1, reads DAGVTQSPTHLIKTRGQQVTLRCSPKSGHDTVSWYQQALGQGPQFIFQYYEEEERQRGNFPDRFSGHQFPNYSSELNVNALLLGDSALYLCASSLGSTGYSEAFFGQGTRLTVV.

This clonotype was picked up many times. The rearrangement joins TRBV20-1 to TRBJ2-7; 7 nucleotides match TRBD1. With V trimmed by 2 bases and J by 4 bases, 2 bases remained unmatched. The length of the CDR3 is 12 residues. CDR1 and CDR2 from the germline V gene are DFQATT and SNEGSKA (reference sequence). The CDR3 here is CSARKGAYEQYF. CDR3 DNA sequence: TGCAGTGCTAGAAAGGGGGCGTACGAGCAGTACTTC.

J is TRBJ1-1 and V is TRBV2; a possible D gene is TRBD1 (5 bases). The CDR3 runs 14 residues. Germline V lookup: CDR1 SNHLY, CDR2 FYNNEI. The V gene lost 5 bases and the J gene lost 3 bases, with 13 bases spanning the gap. CDR3 sequence reads: CASSRQGRDTEAFF. For the CDR3, the DNA is TGTGCCAGCAGTCGGCAGGGTCGGGACACTGAAGCTTTCTTT.

The gene calls are TRBV29-1 and TRBJ2-7; D is tentatively TRBD1 or TRBD2 (7 bases each). This CDR3 is built from 15 residues. Germline CDR1 and CDR2: SQVTM and ANQGSEA. Trimming took 6 bases from V and 0 from J, leaving 18 bases between them. The chain's CDR3 is CSVVDGGDSSYEQYF. The CDR3 region has the DNA TGCAGCGTGGTTGATGGGGGGGACAGCTCCTACGAGCAGTACTTC.